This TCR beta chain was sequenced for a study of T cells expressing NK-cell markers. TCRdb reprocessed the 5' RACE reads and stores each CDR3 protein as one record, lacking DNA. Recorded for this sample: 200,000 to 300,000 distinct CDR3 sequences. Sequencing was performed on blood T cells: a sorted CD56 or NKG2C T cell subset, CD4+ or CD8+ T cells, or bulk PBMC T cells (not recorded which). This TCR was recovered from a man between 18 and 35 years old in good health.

This CDR3 is CASSLAGGLQETQYF. The J gene is TRBJ2-5, the V gene TRBV7-2; TCRdb's D call of TRBD1 is untestable without DNA. Looked up from germline, CDR1 is SGHTA and CDR2 is FQGNSA. The CDR3 covers 15 residues.